Following are 9 T cell receptor beta chains from one sample sequenced in a study of T cells after yellow fever vaccination. TCRdb itself ran the 5' RACE reads through MiXCR, one entry per CDR3 protein. The table has about 74,000 distinct CDR3 sequences, roughly 6.9% seen once. The sequences come from CD8+ T cells sorted from PBMCs, collected 5 to 6 days after the first yellow fever vaccination. These TCRs come from a man between 18 and 35 years old who received the YFV17D yellow fever vaccine.

By sample fraction, this clonotype is medium-sized. The chain employs TRBV5-1 and TRBJ2-2, with D possibly being TRBD2 (6 bases). This CDR3 is 14 amino acids long. Germline values: CDR1 SGHRS, CDR2 YFSETQ. The ends were cut back, 2 bases at V and 2 bases at J, with 7 bases in the middle. CDR3 DNA: TGCGCCAGCAGCTTAGGGACTAACACCGGGGAGCTGTTTTTT. Protein: CASSLGTNTGELFF.

This clonotype was counted ten times or more. The V and J genes are TRBV7-3 and TRBJ2-1; 8 bases line up with TRBD2. Germline lookup yields CDR1 SGHTA and CDR2 FQGTGA. The CDR3 consists of 15 residues. V shed 2 bases and J 9 bases; nucleotides not matched to a gene: 9. The CDR3 DNA reads as TGTGCCAGCAGCTTATTTATCGGGGGGGCCGTTGAGCAGTTCTTC. Its translation: CASSLFIGGAVEQFF.

This chain connects TRBV12-3 or TRBV12-4 to TRBJ1-2, with D unclear. With 5 bases removed from V and 4 bases from J, the gap between germline ends came to 11 bases. The CDR3 is 13 residues long. The CDR3 sequence: CASSPGLLYGYTF. CDR3 nucleotides: TGTGCCAGCAGTCCCGGACTCCTCTATGGCTACACCTTC.

There are many counts of this clonotype. The chain joins TRBV15 to TRBJ1-1, with D unresolved. The CDR3 length is 14 residues. Germline V gene lookup returns CDR1 LNHNV and CDR2 YYDKDF (reference sequence). The V and J ends lost 5 bases and 3 bases respectively, with 13 bases between them. CDR3 protein: CATSPGSSDTEAFF. In nucleotides, the CDR3 is TGTGCCACCAGCCCCGGGTCATCAGACACTGAAGCTTTCTTT. Drawing the rest from reference TRBV15 and TRBJ1-1, the complete variable domain is DAMVIQNPRYQVTQFGKPVTLSCSQTLNHNVMYWYQQKSSQAPKLLFHYYDKDFNNEADTPDNFQSRRPNTSFCFLDIRSPGLGDTAMYLCATSPGSSDTEAFFGQGTRLTVV.

The chain carries TRBV7-9 and TRBJ1-1, with 7 nucleotides matching TRBD1. Germline CDR1 reads SEHNR; CDR2 reads FQNEAQ (reference sequence). The V gene end was trimmed by 3 bases and the J gene end by 8 bases; junction bases not matched to a gene: 15. There are 16 residues in the CDR3. As DNA, the CDR3 is TGTGCCAGCAGCTTTTCTTACCAGGGGGTAAATGCGGAAGCTTTCTTT. Amino acid sequence: CASSFSYQGVNAEAFF.

This clonotype appeared a few times. The CDR3 protein is CASSPLNSAGDEQYV. The CDR3 DNA is TGTGCCAGCAGCCCACTAAATTCGGCGGGGGACGAGCAGTACGTC. J is TRBJ2-7 and V is TRBV7-9; 7 nucleotides agree with TRBD2. Germline V gene sequence: CDR1 SEHNR, CDR2 FQNEAQ (reference sequence). The CDR3 spans 15 residues. Losses at the gene ends were 5 bases for V and 5 bases for J; bases not matched to a gene: 12.

V usage is TRBV7-9 and J usage is TRBJ2-1, with 7 bases aligning to TRBD2. The V and J ends lost 5 bases and 3 bases, in that order; junction bases with no gene match: 13. Germline loops: CDR1 SEHNR, CDR2 FQNEAQ (reference sequence). The CDR3 has 17 residues. CDR3 nucleotides: TGTGCCAGCAGCCCTCCCCGTGGGGGGGTAGTCTACAATGAGCAGTTCTTC. As protein: CASSPPRGGVVYNEQFF.

This clonotype appeared many times. The chain combines TRBV5-6 with TRBJ2-7; TRBD1 matches 10 bases. V trimming: 5 bases; J trimming: 6 bases; junction bases outside the gene matches: 14. Germline V CDR1 and CDR2: SGHDT, YYEEEE. This CDR3 has 16 amino acids. Here the CDR3 DNA reads TGTGCCAGCAGATTAACGCCCGACAGGGGGCGAGGCGAGCAGTACTTC. Protein product: CASRLTPDRGRGEQYF.

This sequence joins TRBV16 and TRBJ2-2; D call uncertain. Trimming took 6 bases from V and 4 from J, leaving 6 bases between them. This CDR3 spans 12 amino acids. The germline CDR1 and CDR2 sequences are KGHSY and FQNENV. The CDR3 loop reads CASSPITGELFF. DNA of the CDR3: TGTGCCAGCAGTCCAATCACCGGGGAGCTGTTTTTT.